The T cell receptor beta chain described here comes from a study of OX40 agonist ivuxolimab in advanced cancers. Study summary: Ivuxolimab is an agonistic anti-OX40 (CD134) antibody, and patients were treated with it. Dose-escalation subjects each had hepatocellular carcinoma, melanoma, renal cell or head and neck cancer. Study-wide results and caveats: Antigen targets of the expanded peripheral T cells went undetermined.

CDR1 is LNHDA, CDR2 SQIVND, per germline (reference sequence). There are 14 residues in the CDR3. Trimming left V 9 bases short and J 8 bases short, with 20 bases between. Assay: immunoSEQ multiplex PCR; the TCRdb copy retains only in-frame clones and omits some. The sample contains 66,000 or so clones, about 90% of which appear only once. As to this clone: Its specificity is not known.

The chain employs TRBV19 and TRBJ2-1; D unclear. Sequenced here: CD4+ or CD8+ T cells sorted from blood, sampled in a trial of the OX40 agonist ivuxolimab. This clonotype was obtained from an adult with an advanced solid tumor such as melanoma, head and neck, liver or kidney cancer. This CDR3 reads CASSPRYPMYEQFF. In nucleotides, the CDR3 is TGTGCCAGCTCCCCCCGGTACCCGATGTATGAGCAGTTCTTC.